This TCR beta chain was sequenced during a study of cytomegalovirus exposure and HLA in healthy donors. Study results and caveats: In vitro, three CMV-associated chains proved specific for CMV antigens.

Of note for this clone: The target antigen is unknown.

Germline-derived CDR1 and CDR2 are SGDLS and YYNGEE. CDR3 length: 16 residues. The V and J ends lost 4 bases and 2 bases respectively, with 17 bases between them. Assay: immunoSEQ multiplex PCR; the TCRdb copy retains only in-frame clones and omits some. The table lists more than 110,000 clones, roughly 93% of them singletons, with less than 2% in the top ten. Sequencing was done on a sample of PBMCs. The rearrangement uses TRBV9 and TRBJ2-3; D is possibly TRBD1 (6 bases). The clonotype originates from a man aged 18 to 35 in good health and CMV-seropositive. This chain's CDR3 is CASSLGTFFNTDTQYF. The DNA for the CDR3 is TGTGCCAGCAGCCTCGGGACATTCTTTAACACAGATACGCAGTATTTT.